This T cell receptor (beta chain) was observed in a study of T cells after posttransplantation cyclophosphamide (dated by TCRdb to about 2016). With respect to the entire study: Using TRB sequencing, the study followed how the T cell repertoire rebuilt after myeloablative bone marrow transplantation with posttransplantation cyclophosphamide given as GVHD prophylaxis. Samples from around 40 PTCy-treated patients and 16 related bone marrow donors of those patients were subjected to antigen receptor sequencing. Blood from every one of the approximately 30 PTCy patients who had 1-year posttransplant specimens underwent TRB sequencing. Up to about 3 additional blood samples from 2 to 5.2 years after transplant were also TRB-sequenced in 3 patients, as was pretransplant blood from a handful of patients. Because TRA and TRB clonality correlated tightly in 8 to 10 samples, the subsequent TCR analyses were limited to TRB only. Public TRB sequences were queried against a database of over 3,000 sequences associated with responses to pathogens, tumor antigens, self-antigens and alloantigens.

V loses 4 bases, J loses 3 bases, and the germline ends lie 7 bases apart. From the germline V gene (reference sequence), CDR1 is SEHNR and CDR2 is FQNEAQ. The CDR3 contains 14 residues, cysteine and phenylalanine counted. Of the read, only the CDR3 DNA is kept; its 42 bases are in frame from base 1. What the study reported, not specific to this receptor: Donor-recipient similarity was low at 1-2 months but increased during the first year, and donor CD8+ memory clones often dominated later blood repertoires. The TRB repertoires of T cells infiltrating skin or GI tract showed only limited overlap with the TRB repertoires of T cells in blood. Across 45 patients, recipient CMV seropositivity and CMV reactivation were highly associated with TRB clonality; PTCy diversity was similar to CNI/methotrexate controls.

Concerning this clone: Its antigen remains undetermined. Nothing much larger sits one base from this clone, and base qualities are not available.

Genomic DNA was used for TRB sequencing, which was performed with the immunoSEQ assay at survey resolution or with the hsTCRB kit. Concerning the study's data processing: The immunoSEQ software handled initial read processing, and the LymphoSeq R package was used for repertoire analyses. Clonality was computed as 1 minus normalized Shannon entropy, and a Gini coefficient was also calculated for each TRB dataset. Phenotypes of unsorted samples were inferred by mapping TRB sequences from sorted subsets of the recipient or donor onto unsorted samples of the same recipient. TCRdb carries this immuneACCESS record with in-frame sequences only. Its versions omit some clonotypes, under half of them owing to an unresolved V gene in the studies checked, with the rest unexplained. Clone size and the V and J calls come from that table; the DNA yielded D and trimming. The sample records 2,300 or so clones, none occurring a single time. The top ten clones comprise about 24% of the sample.

The label giving this sample's treatment or condition can be read as: high-dose cyclophosphamide on days +3 and +4 as single-agent GVHD prophylaxis. Patients in the PTCy group got busulfan and fludarabine conditioning, a marrow graft from a related or unrelated donor, and cyclophosphamide on days +3 and +4. The PTCy-treated patients were enrolled in a prospective multi-institutional clinical trial. Mononuclear cells from peripheral blood and bone marrow were separated by Ficoll-Hypaque density centrifugation and then cryopreserved. The sequence derives from a female patient over 55 who received an allogeneic stem cell transplant from an unrelated donor, was CMV-positive, and had acute GVHD only. Some T cells present after a transplant may be cells of the graft donor. The sequencing used PBMCs, collected after an allogeneic stem cell transplant with post-transplant cyclophosphamide. The rearrangement joined TRBV7-9 to TRBJ2-6; perhaps TRBD1 is the D gene, with 5 bases matching. Here the CDR3 is given as CASSSGLGANVLTF. The bases read TGTGCCAGCAGCTCAGGGCTTGGGGCCAACGTCCTGACTTTC.